The present TCR beta chain was sequenced within a study of blood T cell repertoires in COVID-19. Study as a whole: Researchers got acute and convalescent COVID-19 samples from the United States, Italy and Spain.

V dropped 4 bases and J dropped 10; count of bases not matched to a gene: 8. Germline V gene sequence: CDR1 LGHNA, CDR2 YSLEER. The CDR3 length is 15 residues. Original processing notes: Using reference gene primer amplification, nucleated cell counts were estimated. Clones were read by immunoSEQ multiplex PCR, and TCRdb kept only the in-frame ones, dropping some. V and J calls and clone size are given by that table; D and trimming were obtained from the DNA. Among about 200,000 clones listed, approximately 84% were seen once. The sample holds one count of this clone. The chain is built from TRBV4-3 and TRBJ2-1; 12 nucleotides agree with TRBD2. The origin of this receptor is a human donor with acute or convalescent COVID-19. The donor label of this sample is uncertain. The sequencing input was peripheral blood. CDR3 residues: CASSRRLAGVIEQFF. In DNA, the CDR3 is TGCGCCAGCAGCCGCAGACTAGCGGGGGTAATCGAGCAGTTCTTC.